These T cell receptor beta chains were read from a single sample in a study of T cells after yellow fever vaccination. TCRdb re-called the 5' RACE reads with MiXCR, one entry per CDR3 protein. Of 250,000 to 300,000 distinct CDR3 sequences listed, around 5.3% are singletons. This material consisted of CD4+ T cells sorted from PBMCs, taken on the day of the yellow fever booster vaccination. These receptors were collected from a man aged 18 to 29 who received the YFV17D yellow fever vaccine. Both conserved end residues are part of each CDR3. D genes are given only for firm matches. Size is stated for part of the rows, as once, few or many counts, or as a class when the clone is expanded.

>TRBV20-1|few|TRBJ2-5|NA
CSAEFGVQETQYF
TGCAGTGCGGAATTCGGGGTCCAAGAGACCCAGTACTTC
>TRBV5-1|few|TRBJ1-1|NA
CASSRGRVNTEAFF
TGCGCCAGCAGCCGCGGACGGGTGAACACTGAAGCTTTCTTT
>TRBV5-4|few|TRBJ2-6|NA
CAISAPGVGSGANVLTF
TGTGCCATCTCTGCCCCGGGGGTAGGCTCTGGGGCCAACGTCCTGACTTTC
>TRBV29-1|many|TRBJ2-7|NA
CSVEVRDSYEQYF
TGCAGCGTTGAAGTTCGGGACTCCTACGAGCAGTACTTC
>TRBV9|few|TRBJ1-4|NA
CASSVAGDTNEKLFF
TGTGCCAGCAGCGTAGCTGGGGATACTAATGAAAAACTGTTTTTT
>TRBV6-5|many|TRBJ1-1|NA
CASSYRTTGNTEAFF
TGTGCCAGCAGTTACCGGACCACGGGGAACACTGAAGCTTTCTTT
>TRBV12-3/TRBV12-4|many|TRBJ2-2|TRBD2
CATPRAGGIRNTGELFF
TGTGCCACCCCCCGGGCGGGGGGTATAAGGAACACCGGGGAGCTGTTTTTT
>TRBV5-1|few|TRBJ2-7|NA
CASSPIGGRDEQYF
TGCGCCAGCAGTCCGATTGGGGGGCGCGACGAGCAGTACTTC
>TRBV12-3/TRBV12-4|few|TRBJ1-3|NA
CASIQGFSGNTIYF
TGTGCCAGCATCCAGGGTTTTTCTGGAAACACCATATATTTT
>TRBV4-1|many|TRBJ1-5|NA
CASSQGRGQHF
TGCGCCAGCAGCCAAGGACGGGGCCAGCATTTT
>TRBV5-4|NA|TRBJ2-3|NA
CASSLSRADTQYF
TGTGCCAGCAGCCTTAGTCGGGCAGATACGCAGTATTTT
>TRBV20-1|few|TRBJ1-5|TRBD1
CSGVGGARQPQHF
TGCAGCGGCGTAGGGGGCGCCAGGCAGCCCCAGCATTTT
>TRBV20-1|few|TRBJ2-4|TRBD1
CSASSGQLAKNIQYF
TGCAGTGCAAGTTCGGGACAGCTAGCCAAAAACATTCAGTACTTC
>TRBV7-2|NA|TRBJ2-5|NA
CASSLLQGGQETQYF
TGTGCCAGCAGCTTACTACAGGGCGGGCAAGAGACCCAGTACTTC
>TRBV25-1|NA|TRBJ1-1|NA
CASSGRKNTEAFF
TGTGCCAGCAGTGGAAGGAAAAACACTGAAGCTTTCTTT
>TRBV5-1|many|TRBJ1-6|TRBD1
CASSLAGQGNSPLHF
TGCGCCAGCAGCTTGGCGGGACAGGGGAATTCACCCCTCCACTTT
>TRBV5-1|few|TRBJ2-3|TRBD2
CASSFQRGTTDTQYF
TGCGCCAGCAGCTTCCAGCGGGGGACCACAGATACGCAGTATTTT
>TRBV7-4|many|TRBJ2-1|TRBD1
CASSSGQGTDEQFF
TGTGCCAGCAGCTCCGGACAGGGGACGGATGAGCAGTTCTTC
>TRBV6-5|NA|TRBJ1-3|NA
CASSMGGVLHSGNTIYF
TGTGCCAGCAGCATGGGGGGCGTCCTCCACTCTGGAAACACCATATATTTT
>TRBV5-1|many|TRBJ2-1|TRBD2
CASSWLAGGTYNEQFF
TGCGCCAGCAGCTGGTTAGCGGGGGGCACCTACAATGAGCAGTTCTTC
>TRBV6-6|NA|TRBJ1-1|NA
CASNVVNTEAFF
TGTGCCAGCAATGTGGTAAACACTGAAGCTTTCTTT
>TRBV5-1|many|TRBJ2-5|TRBD2
CASSTSGGAEETQYF
TGCGCCAGCTCGACTAGCGGGGGGGCAGAGGAGACCCAGTACTTC
>TRBV29-1|many|TRBJ1-1|NA
CSANRDGVTEAFF
TGCAGCGCGAACCGGGACGGAGTTACTGAAGCTTTCTTT
>TRBV4-2|NA|TRBJ2-7|NA
CASREQGGTYEQYF
TGTGCCAGCAGGGAACAGGGTGGGACCTACGAGCAGTACTTC
>TRBV29-1|NA|TRBJ2-3|NA
CSVDGSGDTQYF
TGCAGCGTTGATGGGTCGGGCGATACGCAGTATTTT
>TRBV5-1|few|TRBJ2-1|NA
CASSLQGHYNEQFF
TGCGCCAGCAGCTTGCAAGGGCACTACAATGAGCAGTTCTTC
>TRBV7-2|NA|TRBJ1-6|NA
CASSLQQGGNSPLHF
TGTGCCAGCAGCTTGCAACAGGGCGGTAATTCACCCCTCCACTTT
>TRBV20-1|NA|TRBJ2-7|NA
CSARGGPYEQYF
TGCAGTGCTAGGGGGGGTCCCTACGAGCAGTACTTC
>TRBV4-2|many|TRBJ2-5|NA
CASSQVGGPETQYF
TGTGCCAGCAGCCAAGTAGGGGGACCTGAGACCCAGTACTTC
>TRBV15|few|TRBJ1-3|NA
CATSRVRGTAGNTIYF
TGTGCCACCAGCAGAGTCCGCGGGACGGCTGGAAACACCATATATTTT
>TRBV5-1|few|TRBJ1-4|NA
CASSFGPTDLNKEKLFF
TGCGCCAGCAGCTTCGGTCCTACGGACCTGAATAAAGAAAAACTGTTTTTT
>TRBV6-2/TRBV6-3|many|TRBJ1-1|NA
CASSRDREAFF
TGTGCCAGCAGTCGAGACAGGGAAGCTTTCTTT
>TRBV4-2|NA|TRBJ1-4|NA
CASSSPPKLWEKLFF
TGTGCCAGCAGCTCGCCCCCTAAACTTTGGGAAAAACTGTTTTTT
>TRBV7-2|many|TRBJ1-3|TRBD1
CASSGDSFLNTIYF
TGTGCCAGCAGCGGGGACAGTTTTTTAAACACCATATATTTT
>TRBV12-3/TRBV12-4|NA|TRBJ2-7|TRBD1
CASSRRTGNYEQYF
TGTGCCAGCTCTCGACGGACAGGAAATTACGAGCAGTACTTC
>TRBV20-1|NA|TRBJ2-7|NA
CSARQDYEQYF
TGCAGTGCTAGACAGGACTACGAGCAGTACTTC
>TRBV5-1|many|TRBJ2-7|NA
CASSVAGMSEQYF
TGCGCCAGCAGCGTTGCAGGGATGAGCGAGCAGTACTTC
>TRBV11-2|many|TRBJ2-7|TRBD2
CASSLASGSSSEQYF
TGTGCCAGCAGCTTGGCTAGCGGGTCCTCTTCCGAGCAGTACTTC
>TRBV2|NA|TRBJ2-7|NA
CASKGQAGYEQYF
TGTGCCAGCAAGGGACAAGCGGGCTACGAGCAGTACTTC
>TRBV19|few|TRBJ1-2|TRBD1
CASTEAGGTASYGYTF
TGTGCCAGTACCGAAGCAGGGGGGACAGCCTCTTATGGCTACACCTTC
>TRBV6-2/TRBV6-3|few|TRBJ2-5|NA
CASSSYGPKETQYF
TGTGCCAGCAGTTCCTACGGACCGAAGGAGACCCAGTACTTC
>TRBV10-3|NA|TRBJ1-6|TRBD1
CATHADRAYNSPLHF
TGTGCCACTCACGCCGACAGGGCTTATAATTCACCCCTCCACTTT
>TRBV6-6|few|TRBJ2-1|NA
CASSYNGRSYNEQFF
TGTGCCAGCAGTTATAACGGCCGCTCCTACAATGAGCAGTTCTTC
>TRBV23-1|few|TRBJ1-4|NA
CASSRRDRWKLFF
TGCGCCAGCAGTCGTCGGGATCGGTGGAAACTGTTTTTT
>TRBV20-1|few|TRBJ1-5|TRBD1
CSARARLRGRNQPQHF
TGCAGTGCTAGAGCCAGATTAAGGGGGCGGAATCAGCCCCAGCATTTT
>TRBV7-2|NA|TRBJ1-2|NA
CASSPQGRAAGGYTF
TGTGCCAGCAGCCCTCAGGGGAGGGCAGCTGGGGGCTACACCTTC
>TRBV7-9|few|TRBJ2-3|NA
CASSLDSRGDTQYF
TGTGCCAGCAGCTTAGATAGTCGGGGCGATACGCAGTATTTT
>TRBV5-1|many|TRBJ1-2|NA
CASSTESSYGYTF
TGCGCCAGCAGCACGGAGTCGTCCTATGGCTACACCTTC
>TRBV24-1|few|TRBJ2-7|TRBD1
CATSAMDRGTYEQYF
TGTGCCACCAGTGCAATGGACAGGGGAACCTACGAGCAGTACTTC
>TRBV10-3|many|TRBJ2-3|NA
CATRGLSTDTQYF
TGTGCCACACGAGGTCTTAGCACAGATACGCAGTATTTT
>TRBV5-1|few|TRBJ1-1|NA
CASSLATTNTEAFF
TGCGCCAGCAGCTTGGCAACTACGAACACTGAAGCTTTCTTT
>TRBV7-2|NA|TRBJ2-3|TRBD1
CASRTGGQHTDTQYF
TGTGCCAGCAGGACAGGGGGACAGCACACAGATACGCAGTATTTT
>TRBV29-1|many|TRBJ2-7|NA
CSVGDGSYEQYF
TGCAGCGTTGGGGACGGCTCCTACGAGCAGTACTTC
>TRBV6-1|many|TRBJ1-4|NA
CASSIADREKLFF
TGTGCCAGCAGTATCGCCGACAGGGAAAAACTGTTTTTT
>TRBV6-1|few|TRBJ1-5|TRBD1
CASRGTGQGDQPQHF
TGTGCCAGCAGAGGGACGGGGCAGGGGGATCAGCCCCAGCATTTT
>TRBV9|many|TRBJ1-2|TRBD1
CASSPGQGVNYGYTF
TGTGCCAGCAGCCCGGGACAGGGAGTTAACTATGGCTACACCTTC
>TRBV28|few|TRBJ1-5|TRBD1
CASSFLPGTGGGSNQPQHF
TGTGCCAGCAGTTTCCTCCCTGGGACAGGGGGCGGGAGCAATCAGCCCCAGCATTTT
>TRBV19|many|TRBJ2-4|NA
CASSPWRAEKNIQYF
TGTGCCAGTAGTCCGTGGCGGGCGGAAAAAAACATTCAGTACTTC
>TRBV24-1|few|TRBJ2-2|NA
CATSDLWNTGELFF
TGTGCCACCAGTGATTTGTGGAACACCGGGGAGCTGTTTTTT